These 6 T cell receptor beta chains originate from one sample sequenced in a study of blood T cell repertoires in COVID-19 (TCRdb year 2020). Library preparation employed the immunoSEQ multiplex PCR assay. Entries here come from immuneACCESS through TCRdb and include only in-frame sequences with V and J called. Some clones fail to appear in such tables; in the studies checked, an unresolved V gene covers under half of the shortfall, and the cause of the remainder is unknown. This sample is represented by some 42,000 clones; about 91% of them were singletons. The ten largest account for 9.2% of the sample. Sequencing was carried out using peripheral blood. These receptor sequences come from a man in his fifties with active COVID-19.

V gene TRBV12-3 or TRBV12-4 combines with J gene TRBJ1-5, with TRBD1 identical over 9 bases. The CDR3 contains 13 residues. V shed 3 bases, J shed 11 bases, and the junction held 5 bases outside the gene matches. The CDR3 nucleotides read TGTGCCAGCAGTTTGTCAGGGACAGGGACCCAGCATTTT. This translates into CASSLSGTGTQHF.

The chain links TRBV19 to TRBJ1-5; D not certain. CDR1 is LNHDA and CDR2 is SQIVND in the germline V gene (reference sequence). Deletions cut 5 bases from V and 2 bases from J, with 16 bases between. The CDR3 is 16 amino acids. The CDR3 reads CASSPRGSYRNQPQHF. The CDR3 bases are TGTGCCAGTAGTCCCCGAGGGTCCTATCGCAATCAGCCCCAGCATTTT.

The chain carries TRBV5-4 and TRBJ1-1; D is unclear. In germline, CDR1 is SGHNT, CDR2 YYREEE (reference sequence). The CDR3 is made up of 13 amino acids. Trimming removed 4 bases from V and 7 bases from J, with 14 bases in between. The DNA of the CDR3 is TGTGCCAGCAGCCCCAGCGGCGGGGTTGAAGCTTTCTTT. Translating gives CASSPSGGVEAFF.

The sample holds one count of this clone. This chain connects TRBV27 to TRBJ2-7; weak D call: TRBD2 (5 bases). The V end lost 6 bases, the J end lost 3 bases, and 21 bases lay between the germline ends. The length of the CDR3 is 16 residues. Germline values: CDR1 MNHEY, CDR2 SMNVEV (reference sequence). CDR3 nucleotide sequence: TGTGCCAGCAGCCCGGGATCGGACGGAGCGTACTACGAGCAGTACTTC. As protein: CASSPGSDGAYYEQYF.

The V gene is TRBV7-9, the J gene TRBJ2-1; perhaps TRBD2 as D (5 bases). V lost 5 bases to trimming and J lost 4 bases, with 15 bases between them. Germline CDR1 SEHNR, CDR2 FQNEAQ (reference sequence). This CDR3 contains 15 residues. For the CDR3, the DNA is TGTGCCAGCAGCCCTCTAGCCGGGTCTTACAATGAGCAGTTCTTC. Translation gives CASSPLAGSYNEQFF. Full variable domain (missing parts from reference TRBV7-9 and TRBJ2-1): DTGVSQNPRHKITKRGQNVTFRCDPISEHNRLYWYRQTLGQGPEFLTYFQNEAQLEKSRLLSDRFSAERPKGSFSTLEIQRTEQGDSAMYLCASSPLAGSYNEQFFGPGTRLTVL.

J is TRBJ1-6 and V is TRBV19; 8 bases align to TRBD1. V shed 5 bases and J 11 bases; nucleotides not matched to a gene: 8. This CDR3 contains 14 residues. Germline CDR1 LNHDA, CDR2 SQIVND (reference sequence). In DNA form, the CDR3 reads TGTGCCAGTAGTCCCTCAGGACAGGGACCACCCCTCCACTTT. It translates to CASSPSGQGPPLHF.